This paragraph reports one TCR beta chain. The data originate from a study of T cell clones after liver transplantation. Study context: Post-transplant blood was tracked for graft-donor-reactive T cell clones identified in a pre-transplant mixed lymphocyte reaction.

Clones were read by immunoSEQ multiplex PCR, and TCRdb kept only the in-frame ones, dropping some. Of 65,000 to 85,000 clones in the sample, roughly 80% were seen once. This sequence originates from a human patient who received a liver transplant. Some T cells may be transferred from the graft donor. This sample comprised CD4+ T cells from blood, obtained less than 50 months after liver transplant.

The CDR3 DNA sequence: TGTGCCAGCAGCCAGGACGGCGAGGGGACAGATACGCAGTATTTT. This gives the protein CASSQDGEGTDTQYF. This rearrangement joins TRBV2 to TRBJ2-3; either TRBD1 or TRBD2 may fit D (5 bases each). Germline CDR1 is SNHLY and CDR2 is FYNNEI. Trimming took 6 bases from V and 3 from J, leaving 16 bases between them. This CDR3 is 15 amino acids long.